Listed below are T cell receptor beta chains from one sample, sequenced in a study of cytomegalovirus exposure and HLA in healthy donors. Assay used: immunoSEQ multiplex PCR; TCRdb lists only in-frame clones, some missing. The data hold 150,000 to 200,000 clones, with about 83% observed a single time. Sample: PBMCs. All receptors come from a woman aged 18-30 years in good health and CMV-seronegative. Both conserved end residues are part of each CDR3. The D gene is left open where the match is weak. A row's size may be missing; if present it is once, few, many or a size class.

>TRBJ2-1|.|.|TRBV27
CASRRNQRPLLTYNEQFF
TGTGCCAGCAGACGTAATCAGCGTCCCCTCCTAACCTACAATGAGCAGTTCTTC
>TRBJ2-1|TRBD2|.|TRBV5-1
CASSLSPAGVGNEQFF
TGCGCCAGCAGCCTTTCTCCGGCGGGAGTAGGCAATGAGCAGTTCTTC
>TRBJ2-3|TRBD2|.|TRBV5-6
CASSLAGGGTDTQYF
TGTGCCAGCAGCTTGGCGGGAGGGGGCACAGATACGCAGTATTTT
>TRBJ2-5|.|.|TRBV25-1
CASSSALQETQYF
TGTGCCAGCAGTTCTGCGCTGCAAGAGACCCAGTACTTC
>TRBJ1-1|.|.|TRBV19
CASSIGVWRDTEAFF
TGTGCCAGTAGTATAGGCGTTTGGAGGGACACTGAAGCTTTCTTT
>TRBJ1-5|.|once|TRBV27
CASSLSRGSNQPQHF
TGTGCCAGCAGTTTATCGCGGGGGAGCAATCAGCCCCAGCATTTT
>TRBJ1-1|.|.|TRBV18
CASSPVRDTEAFF
TGTGCCAGCTCACCGGTTCGGGATACTGAAGCTTTCTTT
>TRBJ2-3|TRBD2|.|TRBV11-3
CASSFGGGPGDTQYF
TGTGCCAGCAGCTTCGGGGGAGGGCCCGGAGATACGCAGTATTTT
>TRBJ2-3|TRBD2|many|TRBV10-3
CAISERGLEFTDTQYF
TGTGCCATCAGTGAGAGGGGACTAGAGTTCACAGATACGCAGTATTTT
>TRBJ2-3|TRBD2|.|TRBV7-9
CASSSSGRGFTDTQYF
TGTGCCAGCAGCTCCAGCGGGAGAGGGTTCACAGATACGCAGTATTTT
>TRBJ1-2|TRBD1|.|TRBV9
CASSVSETGVGYGYTF
TGTGCCAGCAGCGTATCAGAGACAGGGGTCGGTTATGGCTACACCTTC
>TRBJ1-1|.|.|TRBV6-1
CASSEAPYSVRVTEAFF
TGTGCCAGCAGTGAAGCGCCGTATTCAGTCAGGGTCACTGAAGCTTTCTTT
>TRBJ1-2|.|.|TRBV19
CASKEGGGYTF
TGTGCCAGTAAGGAGGGAGGAGGCTACACCTTC
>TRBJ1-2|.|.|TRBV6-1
CASSETSFGYGYTF
TGTGCCAGCAGTGAAACCAGTTTCGGGTATGGCTACACCTTC
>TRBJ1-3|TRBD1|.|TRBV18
CASSPRDSSGNTIYF
TGTGCCAGCTCACCAAGGGACAGCTCTGGAAACACCATATATTTT
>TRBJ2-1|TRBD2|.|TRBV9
CASSQTSGGGEQFF
TGTGCCAGCAGCCAGACTAGCGGGGGTGGTGAGCAGTTCTTC
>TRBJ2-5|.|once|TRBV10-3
CAIADRTDQETQYF
TGTGCCATCGCGGACAGAACGGACCAAGAGACCCAGTACTTC
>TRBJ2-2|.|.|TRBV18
CASSPLHTGTANPGELFF
TGTGCCAGCTCACCACTTCACACAGGGACGGCCAACCCCGGGGAGCTGTTTTTT
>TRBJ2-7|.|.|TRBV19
CASSIVGSSYEQYF
TGTGCCAGTAGTATAGTCGGGAGCTCCTACGAGCAGTACTTC
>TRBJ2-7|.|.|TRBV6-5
CATSLGTAYEQYF
TGTGCCACCTCCCTAGGGACTGCCTACGAGCAGTACTTC
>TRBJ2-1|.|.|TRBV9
CASSPSPSTYNEQFF
TGTGCCAGCAGCCCTTCCCCGAGTACCTACAATGAGCAGTTCTTC
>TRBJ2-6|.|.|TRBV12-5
CASGSGNSGANVLTF
TGTGCTAGTGGTTCAGGGAACTCTGGGGCCAACGTCCTGACTTTC
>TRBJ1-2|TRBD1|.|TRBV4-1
CASSSRQGDGLGGYTF
TGCGCCAGCAGCTCCCGACAGGGGGATGGTCTGGGTGGCTACACCTTC
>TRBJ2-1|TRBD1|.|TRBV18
CASSPRSGGAQYNEQFF
TGTGCCAGCTCACCACGCTCAGGGGGCGCGCAATACAATGAGCAGTTCTTC
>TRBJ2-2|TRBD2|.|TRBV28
CANSFRLAGLTGELFF
TGTGCCAACAGTTTCAGGCTAGCGGGATTAACCGGGGAGCTGTTTTTT
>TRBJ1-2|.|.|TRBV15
CATSRGEAGGWNYGYTF
TGTGCCACCAGCAGAGGGGAAGCGGGGGGCTGGAACTATGGCTACACCTTC
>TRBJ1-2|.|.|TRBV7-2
CASSASEPFYGYTF
TGTGCCAGCAGCGCCTCGGAGCCATTCTATGGCTACACCTTC
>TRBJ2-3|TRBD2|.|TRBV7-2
CASSLLAGGVLISDTQYF
TGTGCCAGCAGCTTATTAGCGGGGGGTGTTCTTATTTCTGATACGCAGTATTTT
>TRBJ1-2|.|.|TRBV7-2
CASSSRDSVYGYTF
TGTGCCAGCAGCTCCCGGGACTCAGTCTATGGCTACACCTTC
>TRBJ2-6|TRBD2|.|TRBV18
CASSPPGLAGALSGANVLTF
TGTGCCAGCTCACCACCGGGGCTAGCGGGGGCCCTCTCTGGGGCCAACGTCCTGACTTTC
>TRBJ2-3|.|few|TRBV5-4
CASSSQQGADTQYF
TGTGCCAGCAGCTCTCAACAGGGAGCAGATACGCAGTATTTT
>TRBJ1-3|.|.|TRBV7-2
CASSLGQSGNTIYF
TGTGCCAGCAGCTTAGGACAGTCTGGAAACACCATATATTTT
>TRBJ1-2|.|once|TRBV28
CASSLSVESYGYTF
TGTGCCAGCAGTTTGAGCGTTGAGAGCTATGGCTACACCTTC
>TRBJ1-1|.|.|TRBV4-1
CASSQDGENTEAFF
TGCGCCAGCAGCCAAGATGGAGAGAACACTGAAGCTTTCTTT
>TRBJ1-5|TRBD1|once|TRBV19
CASSTRTGEGNQPQHF
TGTGCCAGTAGTACGCGGACAGGGGAGGGCAATCAGCCCCAGCATTTT